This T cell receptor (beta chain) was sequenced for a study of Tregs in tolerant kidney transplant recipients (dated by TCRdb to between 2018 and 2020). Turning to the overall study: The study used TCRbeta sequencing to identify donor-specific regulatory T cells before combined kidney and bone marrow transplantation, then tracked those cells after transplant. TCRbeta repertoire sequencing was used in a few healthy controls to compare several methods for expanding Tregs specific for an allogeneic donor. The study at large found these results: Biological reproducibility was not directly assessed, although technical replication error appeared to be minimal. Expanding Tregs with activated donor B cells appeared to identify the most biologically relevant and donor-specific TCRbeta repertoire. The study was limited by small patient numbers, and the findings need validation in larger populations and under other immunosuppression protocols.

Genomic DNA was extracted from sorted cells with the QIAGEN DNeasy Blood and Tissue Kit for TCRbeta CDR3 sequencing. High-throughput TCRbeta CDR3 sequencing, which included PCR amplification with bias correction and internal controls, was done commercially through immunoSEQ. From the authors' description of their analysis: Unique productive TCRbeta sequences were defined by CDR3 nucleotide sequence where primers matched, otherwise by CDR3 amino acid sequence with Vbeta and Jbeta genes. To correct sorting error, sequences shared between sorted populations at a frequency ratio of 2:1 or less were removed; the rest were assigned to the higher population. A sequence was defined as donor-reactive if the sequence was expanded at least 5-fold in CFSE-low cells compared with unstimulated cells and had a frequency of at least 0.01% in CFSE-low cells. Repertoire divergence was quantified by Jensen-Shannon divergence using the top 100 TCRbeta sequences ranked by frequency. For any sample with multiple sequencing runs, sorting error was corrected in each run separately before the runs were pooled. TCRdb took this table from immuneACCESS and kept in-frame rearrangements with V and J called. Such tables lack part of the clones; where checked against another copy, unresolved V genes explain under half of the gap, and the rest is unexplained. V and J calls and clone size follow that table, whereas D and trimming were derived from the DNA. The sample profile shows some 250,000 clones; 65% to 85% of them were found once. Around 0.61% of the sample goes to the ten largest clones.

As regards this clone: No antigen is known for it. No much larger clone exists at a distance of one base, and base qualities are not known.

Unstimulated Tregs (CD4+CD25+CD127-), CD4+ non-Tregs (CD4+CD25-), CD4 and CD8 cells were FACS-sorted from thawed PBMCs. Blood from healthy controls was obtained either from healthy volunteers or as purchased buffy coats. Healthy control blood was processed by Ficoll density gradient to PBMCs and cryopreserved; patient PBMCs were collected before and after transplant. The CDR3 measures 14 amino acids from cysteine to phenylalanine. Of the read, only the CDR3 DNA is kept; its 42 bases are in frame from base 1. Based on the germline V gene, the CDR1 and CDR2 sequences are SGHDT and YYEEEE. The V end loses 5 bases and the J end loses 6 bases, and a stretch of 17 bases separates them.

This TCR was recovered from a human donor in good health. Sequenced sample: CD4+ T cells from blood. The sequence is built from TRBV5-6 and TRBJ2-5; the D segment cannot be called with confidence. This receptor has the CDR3 CASSKEGSPKTQYF. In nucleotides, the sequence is TGTGCCAGCAGTAAGGAAGGGTCCCCGAAGACCCAGTACTTC.